The 17 T cell receptor beta chains in this list originate from one sample, sequenced in a study of blood T cell repertoires in COVID-19. TCRdb's table, derived via immunoSEQ multiplex PCR, lists solely in-frame clones and lacks some. The sample has some 200,000 clones, 82% seen once; the top ten hold about 5.6%. Sequencing was performed on peripheral blood. All receptors come from a woman in her seventies with COVID-19, enrolled during active disease.

The rearrangement joins TRBV24-1 to TRBJ2-3; 12 nucleotides agree with TRBD2. Germline-derived CDR1 and CDR2 are KGHDR and SFDVKD. Trimming removed 3 bases from V and 3 bases from J; junction bases left unmatched: 3. This CDR3 is built from 16 residues. Here the CDR3 DNA reads TGTGCCACCAGTGATGGACTAGCGGGAAGGACAGATACGCAGTATTTT. Translated: CATSDGLAGRTDTQYF.

The chain employs TRBV3-1 (or the pseudogene TRBV3-2) and TRBJ1-3; D is possibly TRBD1 (5 bases). Germline values: CDR1 LGHDT, CDR2 YNNKEL (reference sequence). This CDR3 has 13 residues. The V end was cut by 3 bases, the J end by 8 bases, with 11 bases between. The CDR3 protein is CASSQGSGYTIYF. DNA for the CDR3: TGTGCCAGCAGCCAGGGGTCAGGGTACACCATATATTTT.

This chain connects TRBV14 to TRBJ2-5; D ambiguous. The CDR3 has 14 residues. CDR1 is SGHDN, CDR2 FVKESK, per germline. V lost 3 bases and J 4 bases, leaving 12 bases between the germline ends. The CDR3 DNA reads as TGTGCCAGCAGCCAGGGCGCAAGATCAGAGACCCAGTACTTC. It is translated as CASSQGARSETQYF.

This sequence joins TRBV7-2 and TRBJ1-1; 7 bases fit TRBD1. Trimming cost V 4 bases and J 7 bases; bases outside gene matches: 0. Per the germline V gene, CDR1 is SGHTA and CDR2 is FQGNSA. The CDR3 sequence is 11 residues long. As DNA, the CDR3 is TGTGCCAGCAGCTGGACAGGTGAAGCTTTCTTT. Translated: CASSWTGEAFF.

The V call is TRBV6-1, the J call TRBJ1-5; TRBD1 is a possible D gene (6 bases). CDR1 and CDR2 from the germline V gene are MNHNS and SASEGT. V shed 1 base and J shed 8 bases, with 21 bases lying between them. CDR3 size: 17 residues. Here the CDR3 DNA reads TGTGCCAGCAGTGAAGATAGCGGGACAAGTAGAGCAAAGCCCCAGCATTTT. Translated: CASSEDSGTSRAKPQHF.

V is TRBV18 and J is TRBJ2-2; D is undetermined. Trimming pared 3 bases from V and 1 base from J, leaving 12 bases between. In germline, CDR1 is KGHSH, CDR2 LQKENI. The CDR3 covers 16 residues. CDR3 nucleotides: TGTGCCAGCTCACCCCTGTCGAGCCTGAACACCGGGGAGCTGTTTTTT. Amino acids: CASSPLSSLNTGELFF.

The gene calls are TRBV19 and TRBJ1-1; TRBD1 agrees at 8 bases. The CDR3 covers 14 residues. V gave up 7 bases and J gave up 6 bases; unmatched junction bases: 10. CDR1 LNHDA and CDR2 SQIVND come from the germline V gene (reference sequence). The CDR3 DNA sequence: TGTGCCAGTAAGCAGGGGGCCCATTCGGCTGAAGCTTTCTTT. Residues: CASKQGAHSAEAFF.

This clone turned up a few times. J is TRBJ2-5 and V is TRBV29-1, with D maybe TRBD2 (5 bases). CDR3 size: 15 residues. Germline V gene lookup returns CDR1 SQVTM and CDR2 ANQGSEA. V gave up 4 bases and J gave up 4 bases, with 19 bases separating them. For the CDR3, the DNA is TGCAGCGTTGTCGAGAGCGGAGCGGTGGGAGAGACCCAGTACTTC. This translates into CSVVESGAVGETQYF.

This clone was seen just once. The V and J genes are TRBV18 and TRBJ2-5; possible D gene TRBD2, 6 bases. The CDR3 covers 14 residues. V lost 0 bases, J lost 2 bases, and 7 bases lay in between. Germline CDR1 and CDR2: KGHSH and LQKENI. The chain's CDR3 is CASSPPEGQETQYF. CDR3 in DNA: TGTGCCAGCTCACCACCGGAGGGGCAAGAGACCCAGTACTTC.

V and J are TRBV27 and TRBJ1-2, with D maybe TRBD1 (6 bases). With 2 bases removed from V and 5 bases from J, the gap between germline ends came to 12 bases. In germline, CDR1 is MNHEY, CDR2 SMNVEV (reference sequence). This CDR3 is built from 14 residues. This chain's CDR3 is CASSLGGRLYGYTF. The CDR3 coding sequence is TGTGCCAGCAGTTTAGGGGGCAGACTTTATGGCTACACCTTC.

The genes are TRBV27 and TRBJ1-5, with 7 nucleotides matching TRBD1. V shed 6 bases, J shed 3 bases, and the junction held 8 bases outside the gene matches. Germline assignment: CDR1 MNHEY and CDR2 SMNVEV (reference sequence). The CDR3 spans 15 residues. CDR3 sequence reads: CASRQGTADNQPQHF. CDR3 nucleotides: TGTGCCAGCAGGCAAGGGACAGCCGACAATCAGCCCCAGCATTTT.

The rearrangement joins TRBV1 to TRBJ2-1; the table gives TRBD2 as D, unverified against the DNA. TRBV1 is shown as a pseudogene. This CDR3 comprises 18 residues. The CDR3 region is CTSSQDMGRTSDKNEQFF. In DNA form, the CDR3 reads TGCACCAGCAGCCAAGATATGGGGAGGACTAGCGATAAGAATGAGCAGTTCTTC.

CDR3 sequence reads: CASSLALSSIYGYTF. The CDR3 nucleotides read TGTGCCAGCAGCTTAGCGCTAAGTTCGATCTATGGCTACACCTTC. The chain joins TRBV7-9 to TRBJ1-2; D gene ambiguous. CDR1 and CDR2 from the germline V gene are SEHNR and FQNEAQ (reference sequence). V was shortened by 0 bases and J by 4 bases, with 12 bases between the two germline ends. The CDR3 extends over 15 amino acids. Supplemented by reference TRBV7-9 and TRBJ1-2, the full variable domain reads DTGVSQNPRHKITKRGQNVTFRCDPISEHNRLYWYRQTLGQGPEFLTYFQNEAQLEKSRLLSDRFSAERPKGSFSTLEIQRTEQGDSAMYLCASSLALSSIYGYTFGSGTRLTVV.

The V and J genes are TRBV7-2 and TRBJ1-2; D remains unclear. Deletions cut 2 bases from V and 8 bases from J, with 12 bases between. The CDR3 has 13 residues. Germline values: CDR1 SGHTA, CDR2 FQGNSA. In nucleotides, the CDR3 is TGTGCCAGCAGCTTAACGACTCCGCGGGGCTACACCTTC. Protein: CASSLTTPRGYTF.

This chain joins TRBV5-1 and TRBJ1-2, with a possible D match to TRBD1 (5 bases). The CDR3 covers 12 residues. Germline V gene lookup returns CDR1 SGHRS and CDR2 YFSETQ. V lost 7 bases, J lost 6 bases, and 13 bases lay in between. The CDR3 protein is CASRFQDNGYTF. In DNA form, the CDR3 reads TGCGCCAGCCGATTTCAGGACAATGGCTACACCTTC.

The chain links TRBV12-3 or TRBV12-4 to TRBJ1-2; D is ambiguous. This CDR3 contains 12 residues. With 7 bases removed from V and 5 bases from J, the gap between germline ends came to 11 bases. The chain's CDR3 is CASTEHRYGYTF. The CDR3, as DNA: TGTGCCAGCACGGAGCATCGGTATGGCTACACCTTC.

The chain recombines TRBV30 with TRBJ2-1; tentatively, D is TRBD1 (6 bases). This CDR3 has 15 amino acids. Between the trimmed V and J ends, which lost 4 bases and 3 bases, there was a span of 16 bases. Germline V gene data show CDR1 as GTSNPN and CDR2 as SVGIG (reference sequence). CDR3 sequence (DNA): TGTGCCTGGAAGAGGACAGTGGGCCTCTACAATGAGCAGTTCTTC. Residues: CAWKRTVGLYNEQFF.